These T cell receptor beta chains were read from a single sample in a study of blood T cell repertoires in COVID-19. The method was immunoSEQ multiplex PCR; TCRdb's version includes in-frame clones alone and lacks a portion of them. Of about 230,000 clones in the sample, roughly 83% were seen once. The sequenced material came from peripheral blood. The source of these receptors is a woman aged 70-85 years with active or convalescent COVID-19. Each CDR3 is given with its conserved first and last residue. D genes are given only for firm matches. Clone sizes are given selectively: once, few, many, or a class where the clone is expanded.

J: TRBJ2-7; V: TRBV5-1; D: .; size: .; DNA: TGCGCCAGCAGCTTGGGGCCGGAGAAATACGAGCAGTACTTC; CDR3: CASSLGPEKYEQYF
J: TRBJ1-2; V: TRBV7-6; D: TRBD1; size: .; DNA: TGTGCCAGCAGCGCAAACAGGGGCGGAAGGTCGGGTGGCTATGGCTACACCTTC; CDR3: CASSANRGGRSGGYGYTF
J: TRBJ1-1; V: TRBV11-2; D: .; size: .; DNA: TGTGCCAGCAGCTTAGTTAGGGGAGGCACTGAAGCTTTCTTT; CDR3: CASSLVRGGTEAFF
J: TRBJ1-3; V: TRBV30; D: .; size: .; DNA: TGTGCCTGGAGTCGGGACACTAACTCTGGAAACACCATATATTTT; CDR3: CAWSRDTNSGNTIYF
J: TRBJ1-2; V: TRBV3-1/TRBV3-2; D: TRBD1; size: .; DNA: TGTGCCAGCAGCCTCCTGGACAGGGCTAACTATGGCTACACCTTC; CDR3: CASSLLDRANYGYTF
J: TRBJ1-1; V: TRBV12-3/TRBV12-4; D: TRBD1; size: few; DNA: TGTGCCAGCAGCCCGCGGGACAGCGAAGCTTTCTTT; CDR3: CASSPRDSEAFF
J: TRBJ2-3; V: TRBV7-8; D: TRBD2; size: .; DNA: TGTGCCAGCAGCCGCCATAGCGGGTCTAGCACAGATACGCAGTATTTT; CDR3: CASSRHSGSSTDTQYF
J: TRBJ1-6; V: TRBV6-2/TRBV6-3; D: .; size: .; DNA: TGTGCCAGCAGTTACGATTTTCATACAGAATCACCCCTCCACTTT; CDR3: CASSYDFHTESPLHF
J: TRBJ2-1; V: TRBV27; D: TRBD2; size: .; DNA: TGTGCCAGCAGTTTGATTACTAGCGGGAGGGCCATCTACAATGAGCAGTTCTTC; CDR3: CASSLITSGRAIYNEQFF
J: TRBJ1-2; V: TRBV3-1/TRBV3-2; D: .; size: .; DNA: TGTGCCAGCAGCGCCCAGGCCCAGGGCAATGGCTACACCTTC; CDR3: CASSAQAQGNGYTF
J: TRBJ2-3; V: TRBV9; D: .; size: .; DNA: TGTGCCAGCAGCGTCGGGAGCGGGCTTAGCACAGATACGCAGTATTTT; CDR3: CASSVGSGLSTDTQYF
J: TRBJ1-5; V: TRBV27; D: .; size: .; DNA: TGTGCCAGCAGTTTTAGGACAGATAGCAATCAGCCCCAGCATTTT; CDR3: CASSFRTDSNQPQHF
J: TRBJ1-1; V: TRBV12-3/TRBV12-4; D: .; size: .; DNA: TGTGCCAGCAGTTTATGGAGTACTGAAGCTTTCTTT; CDR3: CASSLWSTEAFF
J: TRBJ2-1; V: TRBV5-1; D: .; size: .; DNA: TGCGCCAGCAGCTGGCCGACAGTCCCTTTCTACAATGAGCAGTTCTTC; CDR3: CASSWPTVPFYNEQFF
J: TRBJ2-4; V: TRBV5-4; D: .; size: .; DNA: TGTGCCAGCCAATGGTCGAATGGGGCGAAGTACTTC; CDR3: CASQWSNGAKYF
J: TRBJ2-4; V: TRBV2; D: TRBD2; size: .; DNA: TGTGCCAGCGAGCGGGACAAAAACATTCAGTACTTC; CDR3: CASERDKNIQYF